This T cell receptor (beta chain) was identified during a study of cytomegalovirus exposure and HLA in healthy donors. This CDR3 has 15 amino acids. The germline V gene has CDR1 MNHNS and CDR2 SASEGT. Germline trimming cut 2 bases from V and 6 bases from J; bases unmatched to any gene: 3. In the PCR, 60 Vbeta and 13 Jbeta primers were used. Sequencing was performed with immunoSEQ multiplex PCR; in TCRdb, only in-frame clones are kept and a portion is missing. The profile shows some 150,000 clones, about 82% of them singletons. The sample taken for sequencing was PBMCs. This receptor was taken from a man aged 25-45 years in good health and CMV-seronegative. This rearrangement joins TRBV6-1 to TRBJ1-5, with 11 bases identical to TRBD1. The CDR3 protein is CASSERTGGPQPQHF. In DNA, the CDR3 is TGTGCCAGCAGTGAAAGGACAGGGGGCCCTCAGCCCCAGCATTTT.